At least ten counts were recorded for the clone carrying this T cell receptor beta chain. The CDR3 extends over 14 amino acids. Germline lookup yields CDR1 SGHRS and CDR2 YFSETQ. Trimming removed 4 bases at V and 2 bases at J, with 13 bases between. The data were obtained in a study of patients and donors after allogeneic stem cell transplantation. MiXCR, applied by TCRdb to the RT-PCR reads, yields one record per CDR3 protein. The sample carries more than 850,000 distinct CDR3 sequences, roughly 18% recorded once. V usage is TRBV5-1 and J usage is TRBJ2-7; D might be TRBD2 (6 bases). The TCR comes from a human donor who was either an allogeneic HSCT recipient or a stem cell or donor lymphocyte infusion donor (not recorded which). It is not recorded whose cells these are; they may come from a transplant donor. Sequenced input: blood, either unsorted or a sorted T cell fraction (not recorded which). CDR3 residues: CASSRDSHAYEQYF. The CDR3 DNA sequence: TGCGCCAGCAGCCGGGACTCCCACGCCTACGAGCAGTACTTC. The full variable domain, completed using reference TRBV5-1 and TRBJ2-7, is KAGVTQTPRYLIKTRGQQVTLSCSPISGHRSVSWYQQTPGQGLQFLFEYFSETQRNKGNFPGRFSGRQFSNSRSEMNVSTLELGDSALYLCASSRDSHAYEQYFGPGTRLTVT.